The 10 T cell receptor beta chains below were found in one sample sequenced in a study of blood T cells in healthy people across ages. Together with a sample-barcoded 5' primer, a J-beta primer mix was included in a second PCR lasting about 6 to 12 cycles. Via MiXCR, TCRdb re-called the 5' RACE reads, giving one row per CDR3 protein. Here the sample spans fewer than 1.5 million distinct CDR3 sequences, approximately 42% being singletons. The sample was blood. The source of these receptors is a young woman in good health.

Note on this clonotype: At one end, the junction sequence differs from germline, possibly due to a read error. The rearrangement uses TRBV5-1 and TRBJ2-4; D call uncertain. The germline V gene has CDR1 SGHRS and CDR2 YFSETQ. The CDR3 is 10 residues long. CDR3: CASSLRFWCF. The CDR3, as DNA: TGCGCCAGCAGCCTCCGTTTTTGGTGCTTC.

The V call is TRBV4-1, the J call TRBJ2-7, with TRBD1 identical over 7 bases. Germline values: CDR1 MGHRA, CDR2 YSYEKL. J lost 3 bases, V lost 0 bases, and 5 bases had no gene match. This CDR3 comprises 15 residues. Here the CDR3 reads CASSQDWGTDYEQYF. In DNA form, the CDR3 reads TGCGCCAGCAGCCAAGACTGGGGGACAGACTACGAGCAGTACTTC.

This clonotype appeared a few times. This chain links TRBV5-5 with TRBJ2-7; TRBD1 is a possible D gene (5 bases). Trimming removed 4 bases from V and 3 bases from J, with 14 bases in between. This CDR3 spans 14 amino acids. Germline V gene lookup returns CDR1 SGHKS and CDR2 YYEKEE (reference sequence). The CDR3: CASSKDTGRYEQYF. The CDR3 nucleotides read TGTGCCAGCAGCAAGGACACCGGGCGCTACGAGCAGTACTTC. The complete variable domain, with remaining parts taken from reference TRBV5-5 and TRBJ2-7, reads DAGVTQSPTHLIKTRGQQVTLRCSPISGHKSVSWYQQVLGQGPQFIFQYYEKEERGRGNFPDRFSARQFPNYSSELNVNALLLGDSALYLCASSKDTGRYEQYFGPGTRLTVT.

This sequence joins TRBV6-1 and TRBJ2-1; the match to TRBD2 covers 14 bases. The trim removed 2 bases at V and 6 bases at J, leaving 3 bases unmatched. The CDR3 spans 16 residues. CDR1 is MNHNS and CDR2 is SASEGT in the germline V gene. The CDR3 spells CASSEMGLAGVNEQFF. CDR3 bases: TGTGCCAGCAGTGAAATGGGACTAGCGGGAGTCAATGAGCAGTTCTTC.

V usage is TRBV7-2 and J usage is TRBJ2-1, with TRBD1 matching 8 bases. The CDR3 spans 13 residues. From germline, CDR1 is SGHTA and CDR2 FQGNSA. Unmatched junction bases numbered 8, after V lost 6 bases and J lost 10 bases. In nucleotides, the CDR3 is TGTGCCAGCAGTTCCGGACAGGGTATAGAGCAGTTCTTC. This gives the protein CASSSGQGIEQFF.

The chain is built from TRBV6-5 and TRBJ1-2; D is ambiguous. Trimming left V 2 bases short and J 8 bases short, with 12 bases between. Germline CDR1 is MNHEY and CDR2 is SVGAGI. CDR3 length equals 13 residues. This CDR3 reads CASSYPGRNGYTF. The CDR3 DNA reads as TGTGCCAGCAGTTACCCAGGCAGAAACGGCTACACCTTC.

Of note for this clonotype: One junction end disagrees with the germline gene, perhaps due to a read error. V usage is TRBV7-2 and J usage is TRBJ1-1; D gene uncertain. The CDR3 has 14 residues. The germline V gene encodes CDR1 SGHTA and CDR2 FQGNSA. CDR3 in amino acids: CASTLPNQDTEAFF. The CDR3 nucleotides are TGTGCCAGCACCTTACCCAATCAGGACACTGAAGCTTTCTTT.

This clonotype occurred a few times. The gene calls are TRBV20-1 and TRBJ2-6, with D unresolved. This CDR3 has 14 residues. The V end was cut by 4 bases, the J end by 0 bases, with 7 bases between. The V gene's germline CDR1 is DFQATT and CDR2 SNEGSKA (reference sequence). CDR3: CSATEASGANVLTF. CDR3 in DNA: TGCAGTGCTACTGAGGCCTCTGGGGCCAACGTCCTGACTTTC.

The sample holds a few counts of this clonotype. This chain connects TRBV12-3 or TRBV12-4 to TRBJ2-1; a possible D gene is TRBD2 (5 bases). The CDR3 runs 13 residues. V shed 1 base and J shed 9 bases, with 10 bases lying between them. DNA of the CDR3: TGTGCCAGCAGTTTAGGGATAAGCGGTGAGCAGTTCTTC. This sequence encodes CASSLGISGEQFF.

The chain has TRBV6-1 and TRBJ2-7; 11 nucleotides align to TRBD1. Germline assignment: CDR1 MNHNS and CDR2 SASEGT. The CDR3 loop spans 16 amino acids. With V trimmed by 6 bases and J by 2 bases, 9 bases remained unmatched. In DNA form, the CDR3 reads TGTGCCAGCAGAGATACCGGGACAGGGGGAGCCTACGAGCAGTACTTC. Its protein is CASRDTGTGGAYEQYF.